The 4 T cell receptor beta chains reported below all come from one sample, sequenced in a study of PD-1 blockade in classical Hodgkin lymphoma. Relapse was seen in all patients after autologous stem cell transplantation, and brentuximab vedotin exposure was variable. Magnetic negative selection of thawed PBMCs was the method by which CD4+ T cells were purified. Assay used: immunoSEQ multiplex PCR; TCRdb lists only in-frame clones, some missing. This sample has over 30,000 clones, with about 93% found just once. Sequenced here: CD4+ T cells from blood, sampled at baseline. These receptors were collected from a human donor with classical Hodgkin lymphoma.

The chain joins TRBV27 to TRBJ1-2; TRBD1 might be the D (5 bases). Between the trimmed V and J ends, which lost 3 bases and 4 bases, there was a span of 18 bases. Germline V gene data show CDR1 as MNHEY and CDR2 as SMNVEV (reference sequence). The CDR3 is made up of 16 amino acids. The CDR3 coding sequence is TGTGCCAGCAGTTTCCGTTTAGAATCAGGGCGCTATGGCTACACCTTC. Translation gives CASSFRLESGRYGYTF.

The chain couples TRBV5-3 to TRBJ1-1; 10 positions agree with TRBD1. TRBV5-3 is designated an ORF whose function remains uncertain. CDR3 size: 16 residues. Trimming removed 4 bases from V and 3 bases from J; junction bases left unmatched: 9. This CDR3 reads CARSLRDRGEDTEAFF. The CDR3 DNA follows: TGTGCCAGAAGCCTCCGGGACAGGGGAGAGGACACTGAAGCTTTCTTT.

The chain has TRBV5-1 and TRBJ1-2; no clear D. Trimming cost V 4 bases and J 3 bases, with 16 bases left between them. Germline values: CDR1 SGHRS, CDR2 YFSETQ. The length of the CDR3 is 15 residues. The CDR3 bases are TGCGCCAGCAGCCCCCTTACCCCTACCGACTATGGCTACACCTTC. It is translated as CASSPLTPTDYGYTF.

The V and J genes are TRBV10-3 and TRBJ2-1, with TRBD2 matching over 8 bases. The V gene end was trimmed by 6 bases and the J gene end by 5 bases; junction bases not matched to a gene: 9. This CDR3 comprises 15 residues. Germline CDR1 and CDR2: ENHRY and SYGVKD. The CDR3 spells CAISPVAGSHNEQFF. The CDR3, as DNA: TGTGCCATCAGCCCAGTAGCGGGATCCCACAATGAGCAGTTCTTC.